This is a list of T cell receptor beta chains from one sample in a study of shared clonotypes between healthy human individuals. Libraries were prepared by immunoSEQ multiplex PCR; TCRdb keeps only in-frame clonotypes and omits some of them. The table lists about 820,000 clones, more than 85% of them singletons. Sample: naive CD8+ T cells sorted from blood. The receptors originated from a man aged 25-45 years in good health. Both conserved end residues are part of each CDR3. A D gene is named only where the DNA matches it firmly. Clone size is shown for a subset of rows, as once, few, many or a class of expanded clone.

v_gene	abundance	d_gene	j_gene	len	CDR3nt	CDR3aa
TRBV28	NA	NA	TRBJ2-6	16	TGTGCCAGCAGTTTAGCAGGGAGCTCTGGGGCCAACGTCCTGACTTTC	CASSLAGSSGANVLTF
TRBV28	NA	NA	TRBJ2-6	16	TGTGCCAGCAGTGCAGAAGTCCTCTCTGGGGCCAACGTCCTGACTTTC	CASSAEVLSGANVLTF
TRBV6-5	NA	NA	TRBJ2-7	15	TGTGCCAGCAGTTACAGGCTAGCGAGCGGCTACGAGCAGTACTTC	CASSYRLASGYEQYF
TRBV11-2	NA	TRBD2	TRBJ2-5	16	TGTGCCAGCAGCTTAGGTCTAGCGGGAGCAGGCGAGACCCAGTACTTC	CASSLGLAGAGETQYF
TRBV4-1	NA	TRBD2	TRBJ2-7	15	TGCGCCAGCAGCCCTTTTAGCGGGAGCTCCTACGAGCAGTACTTC	CASSPFSGSSYEQYF
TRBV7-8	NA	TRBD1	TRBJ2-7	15	TGTGCCAGCAGCCAAGACAGGGGAGGATCTGGGCAGCCTCCCTTC	CASSQDRGGSGQPPF
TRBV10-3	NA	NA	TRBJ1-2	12	TGTGCCATCAGGACAGATAACTATGGCTACACCTTC	CAIRTDNYGYTF
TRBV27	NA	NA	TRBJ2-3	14	TGTGCCAGCAGTTTCGCGGGGCCGACAGATACGCAGTATTTT	CASSFAGPTDTQYF
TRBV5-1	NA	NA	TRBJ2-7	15	TGCGCCAGCAGCTTGGTCACAGGTTGGAACTACGAGCAGTACTTC	CASSLVTGWNYEQYF
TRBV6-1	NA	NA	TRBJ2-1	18	TGTGCCAGCAGTGGTCCAGGGAAGCCTAGCGTATCCTACAATGAGCAGTTCTTC	CASSGPGKPSVSYNEQFF
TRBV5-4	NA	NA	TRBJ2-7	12	TGTGCCAGTTCCGAGGGTACCTACGAGCAGTACTTC	CASSEGTYEQYF
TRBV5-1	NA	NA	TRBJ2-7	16	TGCGCCAGCAGCCAGGGGCAATTACCGATAAGATACGAGCAGTACTTC	CASSQGQLPIRYEQYF
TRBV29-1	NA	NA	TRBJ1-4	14	TGCAGCGGGGGGGACACCTCCGCAGGGGAAAAACTGTTTTTT	CSGGDTSAGEKLFF
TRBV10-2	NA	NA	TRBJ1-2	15	TGCGCCAGCAGTGAGTACCCCCGAGCTAACTATGGCTACACCTTC	CASSEYPRANYGYTF
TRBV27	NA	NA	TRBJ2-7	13	TGTGCCAGCTCCCGGGCCGGGCCTTACGAGCAGTACTTC	CASSRAGPYEQYF
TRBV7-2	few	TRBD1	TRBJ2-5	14	TGTGCCAGCAGCATAGTGGGACAGCAAGAGACCCAGTACTTC	CASSIVGQQETQYF
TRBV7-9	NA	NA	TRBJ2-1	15	TGTGCCAGCAGCTTTGCGGAGGTCCCCTACAATGAGCAGTTCTTC	CASSFAEVPYNEQFF
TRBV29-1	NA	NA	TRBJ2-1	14	TGCAGCGTAAACGGACAATCCCTATACAATGAGCAGTTCTTC	CSVNGQSLYNEQFF
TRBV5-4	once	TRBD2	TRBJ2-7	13	TGTGCCAGCACCCGGGGGGAACTCTACGAGCAGTACTTC	CASTRGELYEQYF
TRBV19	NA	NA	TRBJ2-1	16	TGTGCCAGTAGTATGCCGCTAGTTGTTTCCTACAATGAGCAGTTCTTC	CASSMPLVVSYNEQFF
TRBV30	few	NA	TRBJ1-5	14	TGTGCCTGGAGTTCTAGGACAGAGCGGCAGCCCCAGCATTTT	CAWSSRTERQPQHF
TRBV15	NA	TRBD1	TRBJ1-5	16	TGTGCCACCAGCAGAGAGACAGGGGGACTTTCGGAGCCCCAGCATTTT	CATSRETGGLSEPQHF
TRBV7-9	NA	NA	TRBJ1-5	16	TGTGCCAGCAGCTTAGGGCCAATCAGTAGCAATCAGCCCCAGCATTTT	CASSLGPISSNQPQHF
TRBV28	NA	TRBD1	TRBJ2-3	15	TGTGCCAGCACTAACCGGGACAGCCTCACAGATACGCAGTATTTT	CASTNRDSLTDTQYF
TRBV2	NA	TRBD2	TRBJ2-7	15	TGTGCCAGCAGGGACGGGGGACTAGGGTTCTACGAGCAGTACTTC	CASRDGGLGFYEQYF
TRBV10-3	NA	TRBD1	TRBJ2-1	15	TGTGCCATCAGCATTACCGGGACAGGGGATAATGAGCAGTTCTTC	CAISITGTGDNEQFF
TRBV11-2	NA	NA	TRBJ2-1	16	TGTGCCAGCACCCCGGGACTCCGGCTCTCCTACAATGAGCAGTTCTTC	CASTPGLRLSYNEQFF
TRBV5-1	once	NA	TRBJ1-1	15	TGCGCCAGCAGCTTCTCCCAGGGCATGAACACTGAAGCTTTCTTT	CASSFSQGMNTEAFF
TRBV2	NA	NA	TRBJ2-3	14	TGTGCCAGCAGTGAAGGCGGGAGCACAGATACGCAGTATTTT	CASSEGGSTDTQYF
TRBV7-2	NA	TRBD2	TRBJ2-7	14	TGTGCCAGCAGCTGGACTAGCGGATCCTACGAGCAGTACTTC	CASSWTSGSYEQYF
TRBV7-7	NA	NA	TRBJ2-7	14	TGTGCCAGCAGCTTAGCGGAATTTGGCTACGAGCAGTACTTC	CASSLAEFGYEQYF
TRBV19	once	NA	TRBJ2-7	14	TGTGCCAGCAGACCGGGACCGAGCTCCTACGAGCAGTACTTC	CASRPGPSSYEQYF
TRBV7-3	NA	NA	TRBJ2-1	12	TGTGCCAGCAGCTTGACCTACAATGAGCAGTTCTTC	CASSLTYNEQFF
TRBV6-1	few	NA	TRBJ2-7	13	TGTGCCAGCAGTGTTGGGAGCTCCTACGAGCAGTACTTC	CASSVGSSYEQYF
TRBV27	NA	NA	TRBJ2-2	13	TGTGCCAGCAGTTTAACAGGGTTAGGGGAGCTGTTTTTT	CASSLTGLGELFF
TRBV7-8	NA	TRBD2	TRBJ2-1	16	TGTGCCAGCAGCTTAGCGAAGAGGGGAGGGCTCAATGAGCAGTTCTTC	CASSLAKRGGLNEQFF
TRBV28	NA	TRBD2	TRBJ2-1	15	TGTGCCAGCAGCCCCCCGGGAGGGCCCTACAATGAGCAGTTCTTC	CASSPPGGPYNEQFF
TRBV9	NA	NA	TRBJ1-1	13	TGTGCCAGCAGCGTAGGTGGGTACACTGAAGCTTTCTTT	CASSVGGYTEAFF
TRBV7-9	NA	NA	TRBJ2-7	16	TGTGCCAGCAGCTTAGGTCTGACAGGTGATGATTACGAGCAGTACTTC	CASSLGLTGDDYEQYF
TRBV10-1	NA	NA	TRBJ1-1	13	TGCGCCTCCATGAGGGAGATGAACACTGAAGCTTTCTTT	CASMREMNTEAFF
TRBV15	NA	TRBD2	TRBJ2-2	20	TGTGCCACCAGCAGAGGGGTGTGGACTAGCGCCCCCTCGAACACCGGGGAGCTGTTTTTT	CATSRGVWTSAPSNTGELFF
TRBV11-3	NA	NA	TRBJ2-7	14	TGTGCCAGCAGCTCGCCTACAGAGCCCTACGAGCAGTACTTC	CASSSPTEPYEQYF
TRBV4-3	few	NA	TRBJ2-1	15	TGCGCCAGCAGCCAAGACCGGAGCTCCTACAATGAGCAGTTCTTC	CASSQDRSSYNEQFF